A few counts support the clone carrying this T cell receptor (beta chain). The sample is drawn from a study of blood T cell repertoires in COVID-19. Cohorts were determined from participant-reported clinical history. Germline CDR1 MDHEN, CDR2 SYDVKM. Trimming took 6 bases from V and 0 from J; bases not matched to a gene: 2. CDR3 length: 15 residues. TCRdb keeps only in-frame clones here, not all; method: immunoSEQ multiplex PCR. The sample lists some 170,000 clones; about 78% were seen once. Sequenced: PBMCs or T cells enriched from blood (not recorded which). The rearrangement joins TRBV28 to TRBJ1-5; 10 nucleotides line up with TRBD1. The origin of this receptor is a woman in her forties or fifties who had recovered from COVID-19. The CDR3 here is CASSRDRGSNQPQHF. The CDR3 region has the DNA TGTGCCAGCAGCCGGGACAGGGGTAGCAATCAGCCCCAGCATTTT.